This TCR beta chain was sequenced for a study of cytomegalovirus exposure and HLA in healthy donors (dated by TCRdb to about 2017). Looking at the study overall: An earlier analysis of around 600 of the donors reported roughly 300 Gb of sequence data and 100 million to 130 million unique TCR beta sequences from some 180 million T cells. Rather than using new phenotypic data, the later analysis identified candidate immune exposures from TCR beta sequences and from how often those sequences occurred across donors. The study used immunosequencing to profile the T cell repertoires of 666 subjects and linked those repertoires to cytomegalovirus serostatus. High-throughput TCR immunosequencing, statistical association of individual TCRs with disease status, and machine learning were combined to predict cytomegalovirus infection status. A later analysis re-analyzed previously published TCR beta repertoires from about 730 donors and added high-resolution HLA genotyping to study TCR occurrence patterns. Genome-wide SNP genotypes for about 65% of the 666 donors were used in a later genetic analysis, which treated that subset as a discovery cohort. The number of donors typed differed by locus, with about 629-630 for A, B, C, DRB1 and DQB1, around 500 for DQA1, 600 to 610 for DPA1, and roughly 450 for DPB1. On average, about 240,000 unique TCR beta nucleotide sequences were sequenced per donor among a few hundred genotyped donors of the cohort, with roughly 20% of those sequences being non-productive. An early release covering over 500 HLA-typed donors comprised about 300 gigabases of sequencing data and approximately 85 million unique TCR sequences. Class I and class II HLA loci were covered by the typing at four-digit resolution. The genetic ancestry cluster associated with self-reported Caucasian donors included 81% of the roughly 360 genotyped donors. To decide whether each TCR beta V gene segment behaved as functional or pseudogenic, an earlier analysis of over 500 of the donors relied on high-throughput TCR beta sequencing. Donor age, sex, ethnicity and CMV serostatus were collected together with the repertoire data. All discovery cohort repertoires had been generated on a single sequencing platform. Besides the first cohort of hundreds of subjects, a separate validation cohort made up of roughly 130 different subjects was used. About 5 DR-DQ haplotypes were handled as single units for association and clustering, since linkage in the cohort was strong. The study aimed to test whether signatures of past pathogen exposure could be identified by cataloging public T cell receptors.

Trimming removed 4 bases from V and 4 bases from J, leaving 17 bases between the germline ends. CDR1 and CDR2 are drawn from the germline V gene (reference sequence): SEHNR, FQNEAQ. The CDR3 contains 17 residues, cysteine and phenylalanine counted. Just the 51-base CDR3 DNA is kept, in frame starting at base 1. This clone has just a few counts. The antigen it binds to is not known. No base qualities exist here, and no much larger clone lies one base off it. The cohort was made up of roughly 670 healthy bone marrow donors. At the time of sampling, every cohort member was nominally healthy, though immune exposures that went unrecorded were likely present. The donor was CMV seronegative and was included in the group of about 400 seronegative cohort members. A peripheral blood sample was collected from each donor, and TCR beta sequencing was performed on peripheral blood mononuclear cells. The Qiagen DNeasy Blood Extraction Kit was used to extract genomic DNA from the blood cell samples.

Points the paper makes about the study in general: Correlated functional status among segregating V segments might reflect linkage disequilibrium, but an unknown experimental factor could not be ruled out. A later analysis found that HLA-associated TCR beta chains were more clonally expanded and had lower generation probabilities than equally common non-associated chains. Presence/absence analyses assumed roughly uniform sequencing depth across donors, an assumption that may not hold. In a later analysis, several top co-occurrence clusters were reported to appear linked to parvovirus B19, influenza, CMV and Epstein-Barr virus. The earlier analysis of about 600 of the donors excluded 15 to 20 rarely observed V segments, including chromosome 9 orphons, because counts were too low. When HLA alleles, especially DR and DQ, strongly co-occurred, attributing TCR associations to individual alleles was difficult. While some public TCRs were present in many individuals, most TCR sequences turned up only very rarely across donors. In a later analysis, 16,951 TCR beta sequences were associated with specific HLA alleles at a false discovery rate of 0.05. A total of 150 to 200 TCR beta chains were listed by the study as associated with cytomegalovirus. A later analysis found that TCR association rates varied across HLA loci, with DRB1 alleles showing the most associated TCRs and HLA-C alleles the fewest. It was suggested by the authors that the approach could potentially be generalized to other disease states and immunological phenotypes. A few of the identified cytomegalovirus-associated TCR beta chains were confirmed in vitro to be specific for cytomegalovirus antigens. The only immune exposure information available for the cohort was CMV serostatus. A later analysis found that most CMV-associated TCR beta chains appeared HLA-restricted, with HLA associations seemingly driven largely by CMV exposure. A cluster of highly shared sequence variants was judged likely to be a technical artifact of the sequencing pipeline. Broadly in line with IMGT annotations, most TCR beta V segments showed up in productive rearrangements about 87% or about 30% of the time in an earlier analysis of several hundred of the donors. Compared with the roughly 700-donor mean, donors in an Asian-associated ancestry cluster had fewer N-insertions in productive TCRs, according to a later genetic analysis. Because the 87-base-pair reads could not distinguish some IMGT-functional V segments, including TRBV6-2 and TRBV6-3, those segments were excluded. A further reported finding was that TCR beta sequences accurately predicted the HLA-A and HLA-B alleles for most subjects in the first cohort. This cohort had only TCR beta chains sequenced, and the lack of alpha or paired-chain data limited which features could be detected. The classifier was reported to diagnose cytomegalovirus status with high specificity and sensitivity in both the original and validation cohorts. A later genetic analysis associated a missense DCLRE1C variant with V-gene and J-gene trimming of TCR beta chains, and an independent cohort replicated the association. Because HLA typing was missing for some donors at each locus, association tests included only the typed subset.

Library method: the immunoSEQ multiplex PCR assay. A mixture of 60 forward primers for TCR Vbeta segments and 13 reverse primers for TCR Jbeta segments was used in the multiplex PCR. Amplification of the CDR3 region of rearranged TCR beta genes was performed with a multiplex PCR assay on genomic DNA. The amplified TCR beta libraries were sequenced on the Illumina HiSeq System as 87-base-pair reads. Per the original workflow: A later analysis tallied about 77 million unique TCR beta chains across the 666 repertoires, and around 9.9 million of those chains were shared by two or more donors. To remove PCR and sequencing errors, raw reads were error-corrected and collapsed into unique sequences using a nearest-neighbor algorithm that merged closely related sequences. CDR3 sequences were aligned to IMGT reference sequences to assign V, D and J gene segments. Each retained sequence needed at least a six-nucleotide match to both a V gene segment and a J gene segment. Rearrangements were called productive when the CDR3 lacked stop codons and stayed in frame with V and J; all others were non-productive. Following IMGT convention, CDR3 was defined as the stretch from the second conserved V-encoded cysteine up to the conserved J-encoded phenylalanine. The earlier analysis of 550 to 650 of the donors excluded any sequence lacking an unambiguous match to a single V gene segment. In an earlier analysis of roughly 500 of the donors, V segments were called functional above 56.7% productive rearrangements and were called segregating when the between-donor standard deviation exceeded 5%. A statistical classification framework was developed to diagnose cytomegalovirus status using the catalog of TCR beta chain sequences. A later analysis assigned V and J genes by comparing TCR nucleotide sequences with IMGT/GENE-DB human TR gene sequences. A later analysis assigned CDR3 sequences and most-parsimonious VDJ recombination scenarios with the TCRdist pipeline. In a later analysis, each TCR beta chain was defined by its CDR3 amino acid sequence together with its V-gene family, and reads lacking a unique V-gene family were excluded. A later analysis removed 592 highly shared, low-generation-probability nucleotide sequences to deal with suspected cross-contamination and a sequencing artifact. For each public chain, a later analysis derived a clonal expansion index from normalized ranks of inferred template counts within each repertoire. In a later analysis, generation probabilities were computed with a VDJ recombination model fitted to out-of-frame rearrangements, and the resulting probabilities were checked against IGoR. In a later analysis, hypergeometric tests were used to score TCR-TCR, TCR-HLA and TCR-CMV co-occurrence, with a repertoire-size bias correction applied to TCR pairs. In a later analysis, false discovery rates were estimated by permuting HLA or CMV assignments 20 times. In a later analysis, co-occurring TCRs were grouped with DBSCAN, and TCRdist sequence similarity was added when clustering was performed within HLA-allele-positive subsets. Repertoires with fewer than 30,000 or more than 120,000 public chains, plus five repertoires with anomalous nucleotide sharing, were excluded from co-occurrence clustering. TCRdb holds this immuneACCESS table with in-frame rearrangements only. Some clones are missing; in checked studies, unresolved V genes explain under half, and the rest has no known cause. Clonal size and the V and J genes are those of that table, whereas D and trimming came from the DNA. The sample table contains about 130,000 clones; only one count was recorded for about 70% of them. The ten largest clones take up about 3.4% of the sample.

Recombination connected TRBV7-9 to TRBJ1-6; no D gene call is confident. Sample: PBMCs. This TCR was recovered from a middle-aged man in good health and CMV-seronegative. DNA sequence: TGTGCCAGCAGCTCCCACGAGGCGATCGGGTATAATTCACCCCTCCACTTT. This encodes CASSSHEAIGYNSPLHF.